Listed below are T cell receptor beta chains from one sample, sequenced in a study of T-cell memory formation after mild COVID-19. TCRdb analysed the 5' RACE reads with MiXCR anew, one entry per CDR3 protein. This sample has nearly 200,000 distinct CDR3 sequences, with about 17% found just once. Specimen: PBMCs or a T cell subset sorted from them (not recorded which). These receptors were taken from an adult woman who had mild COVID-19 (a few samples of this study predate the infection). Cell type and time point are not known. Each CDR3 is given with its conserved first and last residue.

CDR3: CASSEALGTYNEQFF
length: 15
J: TRBJ2-1
V: TRBV2

CDR3: CASSLGRGREKLFF
length: 14
J: TRBJ1-4
V: TRBV12-3/TRBV12-4

CDR3: CASSKACASGGAKTQYF
length: 17
J: TRBJ2-5
V: TRBV21-1

CDR3: CASTLGHFYEQYF
length: 13
J: TRBJ2-7
V: TRBV2

CDR3: CASSLTTGGRTDTQYF
length: 16
J: TRBJ2-3
V: TRBV9

CDR3: CASSLGGNNYGYTF
length: 14
J: TRBJ1-2
V: TRBV12-3/TRBV12-4

CDR3: CASSKRAGTTNTGELFF
length: 17
J: TRBJ2-2
V: TRBV18

CDR3: CSATNPTTSYNEQFF
length: 15
J: TRBJ2-1
V: TRBV20-1

CDR3: CASSHRDISTDTQYF
length: 15
J: TRBJ2-3
V: TRBV4-1

CDR3: CASSSQTGGNTGELFF
length: 16
J: TRBJ2-2
V: TRBV7-8

CDR3: CASNVGQRNTGELFF
length: 15
J: TRBJ2-2
V: TRBV5-1

CDR3: CASSSGTGGGKLFF
length: 14
J: TRBJ1-4
V: TRBV2

CDR3: CASSLATGIYEQYF
length: 14
J: TRBJ2-7
V: TRBV5-1

CDR3: CASSLGGRWGAENTGELFF
length: 19
J: TRBJ2-2
V: TRBV5-8

CDR3: CASSFASGVSYNEQFF
length: 16
J: TRBJ2-1
V: TRBV7-3

CDR3: CSVTTGTGGQPQHF
length: 14
J: TRBJ1-5
V: TRBV29-1

CDR3: CASSLQGWVIVTDTQYF
length: 17
J: TRBJ2-3
V: TRBV7-2

CDR3: CASSLAIAGGDTQYF
length: 15
J: TRBJ2-3
V: TRBV11-2

CDR3: CASSWTSGPVYEQFF
length: 15
J: TRBJ2-1
V: TRBV2

CDR3: CSARTSPAYNEQFF
length: 14
J: TRBJ2-1
V: TRBV20-1

CDR3: CASSSWTLNTEAFF
length: 14
J: TRBJ1-1
V: TRBV5-1

CDR3: CASSLNAREKLFF
length: 13
J: TRBJ1-4
V: TRBV12-3/TRBV12-4

CDR3: CASSQADRGRTEAFF
length: 15
J: TRBJ1-1
V: TRBV3-1

CDR3: CASRLEGGNEQFF
length: 13
J: TRBJ2-1
V: TRBV7-2

CDR3: CASSYPDSGVQPQHF
length: 15
J: TRBJ1-5
V: TRBV6-2/TRBV6-3

CDR3: CASSLEGRLNTEAFF
length: 15
J: TRBJ1-1
V: TRBV7-2

CDR3: CSTKVQTEAFF
length: 11
J: TRBJ1-1
V: TRBV20-1

CDR3: CASSEGPSGGPQWTQYF
length: 17
J: TRBJ2-5
V: TRBV2

CDR3: CASSLEGNPDTQYF
length: 14
J: TRBJ2-3
V: TRBV5-4

CDR3: CSVEDRSREGREQYF
length: 15
J: TRBJ2-7
V: TRBV29-1

CDR3: CASSIGTSGGGETQYF
length: 16
J: TRBJ2-5
V: TRBV5-1

CDR3: CASKPGTGSYEQYF
length: 14
J: TRBJ2-7
V: TRBV4-1